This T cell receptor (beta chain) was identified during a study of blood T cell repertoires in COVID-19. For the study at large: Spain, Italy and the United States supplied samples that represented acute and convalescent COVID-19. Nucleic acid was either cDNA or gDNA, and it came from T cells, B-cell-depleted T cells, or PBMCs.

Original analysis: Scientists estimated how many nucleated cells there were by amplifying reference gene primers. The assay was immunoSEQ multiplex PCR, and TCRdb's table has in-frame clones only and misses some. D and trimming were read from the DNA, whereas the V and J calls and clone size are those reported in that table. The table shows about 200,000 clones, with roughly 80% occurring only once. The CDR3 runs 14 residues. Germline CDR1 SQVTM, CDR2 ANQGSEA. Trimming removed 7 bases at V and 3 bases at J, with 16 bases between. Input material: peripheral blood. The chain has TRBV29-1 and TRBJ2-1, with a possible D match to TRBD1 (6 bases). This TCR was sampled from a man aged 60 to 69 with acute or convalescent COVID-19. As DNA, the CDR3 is TGCAGCGCTCTGGGGACACACGACTACAATGAGCAGTTCTTC. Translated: CSALGTHDYNEQFF.